The entry below describes one TCR beta chain. The target antigen is unknown. TRB was amplified by touch-down multiplex PCR, primer pools A and B combined. Reprocessing the multiplex PCR reads, TCRdb reports a single entry for every CDR3 protein and omits DNA. Its listing shows around 15,000 distinct CDR3 sequences. Each sample's input was 200 to 250 ng genomic DNA, roughly 40,000 genome equivalents. The data were obtained in a study of T cell clusters in autoimmune cytopenias. The study's findings and limits: Healthy donors had around 3.1-fold more exclusive TRB clusters than active autoimmune hepatitis patients. A dominant lymphoma-associated repertoire apparently masked the cluster-lack signature in secondary cytopenia versus chronic lymphocytic leukemia.

Germline V gene sequence: CDR1 MRHNA, CDR2 SNTAGT. This CDR3 comprises 13 residues. The source of this sequence is a human donor with an autoimmune cytopenia or autoimmune hepatitis (not recorded which). The source material was peripheral blood. The chain couples TRBV6-4 to TRBJ2-2; TCRdb's assignment of TRBD2 cannot be checked, as there is no DNA. The CDR3 reads CASSPGTTGELFF.